A selection of T cell receptor beta chains follows, all from one sample in a study of blood T cell repertoires in COVID-19. Generated by immunoSEQ multiplex PCR, the TCRdb table keeps only in-frame clones and is missing some. The sample yields under 250,000 clones, around 89% seen once. Sequencing input: peripheral blood. Receptors originate from a man aged 30 to 39 with COVID-19, enrolled during active disease. Both conserved end residues are part of each CDR3. The D gene is left open where the match is weak. A row's size may be missing; if present it is once, few, many or a size class.

j_call	d_call	v_call	clone_size	cdr3_nt	cdr3_aa
TRBJ1-2	-	TRBV18	-	TGTGCCAGCTCACCACCTTCCTCGGGGGGCGGACATGGCTACACCTTC	CASSPPSSGGGHGYTF
TRBJ1-1	-	TRBV5-1	-	TGCGCCAGCAGCCCGGGGGGCGGCACTGAAGCTTTCTTT	CASSPGGGTEAFF
TRBJ1-1	-	TRBV19	-	TGTGCCAGTAGTATAGGCGGGGCGGCTGAAGCTTTCTTT	CASSIGGAAEAFF
TRBJ2-7	-	TRBV10-3	-	TGTGCCATCAGTTCGGTACAGGTATCCTACGAGCAGTACTTC	CAISSVQVSYEQYF
TRBJ2-7	TRBD2	TRBV10-1	once	TGCGCCAGCAGTCTGACTAGCGGGAGGGCCTACGAGCAGTACTTC	CASSLTSGRAYEQYF
TRBJ2-1	TRBD2	TRBV19	-	TGTGCCAGTAGTCCTCGACTAGCGGGGGCCCTCTACAATGAGCAGTTCTTC	CASSPRLAGALYNEQFF
TRBJ2-1	-	TRBV7-3	-	TGTGCCAGCAGCCCGAAAGGGGCGGTCAATGAGCAGTTCTTC	CASSPKGAVNEQFF
TRBJ1-2	TRBD1	TRBV7-9	-	TGTGCCAGCAGCCCAGACAGGGATAACTATGGCTACACCTTC	CASSPDRDNYGYTF
TRBJ1-5	TRBD1	TRBV5-6	-	TGTGCCAGCAGCTTGGCCGACGGGACAGGGACGGAGCCCCAGCATTTT	CASSLADGTGTEPQHF
TRBJ2-1	TRBD1	TRBV3-1/TRBV3-2	-	TGTGCCAGCAGTCCCGAGGGGGCCTCCTACAATGAGCAGTTCTTC	CASSPEGASYNEQFF
TRBJ2-7	TRBD1	TRBV25-1	-	TGTGCCAGCAGCGCTCGCCCGGGACAGGCTGTCTACGAGCAGTACTTC	CASSARPGQAVYEQYF
TRBJ2-7	-	TRBV18	once	TGTGCCAGCTCACCACCGGAGCGACTCACCTACGAGCAGTACTTC	CASSPPERLTYEQYF
TRBJ1-2	TRBD1	TRBV10-3	-	TGTGCCATCAAAGGGGACAGGGACTATGGCTACACCTTC	CAIKGDRDYGYTF
TRBJ1-1	-	TRBV7-2	-	TGTGCCAGCAGCTTAGGGGTGTGGAGGAACACTGAAGCTTTCTTT	CASSLGVWRNTEAFF
TRBJ2-6	TRBD2	TRBV7-2	-	TGTGCCAGCAGTCCGGGGGGATTCGGGGCCAACGTCCTGACTTTC	CASSPGGFGANVLTF
TRBJ2-1	-	TRBV7-2	once	TGTGCCAGCAGCTTAGACAGGGAAGTTGAGCAGTTCTTC	CASSLDREVEQFF
TRBJ1-1	TRBD1	TRBV18	-	TGTGCCAGCTCCTCACAGGGGGCCGAGACCACTGAAGCTTTCTTT	CASSSQGAETTEAFF
TRBJ1-4	TRBD1	TRBV13	-	TGTGCCAGCAGCCACGGGACAGGGAATGAAAAACTGTTTTTT	CASSHGTGNEKLFF